Listed here are 6 T cell receptor beta chains from one sample, sequenced in a study of blood T cell repertoires in COVID-19. Assay used: immunoSEQ multiplex PCR; TCRdb lists only in-frame clones, some missing. The sample has about 200,000 clones; about four fifths are singletons. Sequencing was performed on PBMCs or T cells enriched from blood (not recorded which). The receptor source for this set is a woman between 45 and 65 years old who had been exposed to COVID-19.

In its sample, this clone was seen a few times. J is TRBJ1-1 and V is TRBV6-5; D may be TRBD1 (5 bases). CDR1 is MNHEY and CDR2 is SVGAGI in the germline V gene. This CDR3 has 13 residues. Trimming cost V 6 bases and J 1 base, with 9 bases left between them. The CDR3 sequence is CASSSTANTEAFF. CDR3 bases: TGTGCCAGCAGCTCGACAGCGAACACTGAAGCTTTCTTT.

The V and J genes are TRBV11-2 and TRBJ1-2; no clear D gene. Germline lookup yields CDR1 SGHAT and CDR2 FQNNGV. This CDR3 spans 14 amino acids. Trimming pared 0 bases from V and 3 bases from J, leaving 8 bases between. CDR3 in DNA: TGTGCCAGCAGCTTAGATCGAGACTACTATGGCTACACCTTC. Encoded protein: CASSLDRDYYGYTF.

This clone was detected only a few times. The chain links TRBV10-3 to TRBJ2-3; 9 bases are shared with TRBD2. CDR1 is ENHRY, CDR2 SYGVKD, per germline. V lost 11 bases and J lost 0; bases outside the gene matches: 15. There are 17 residues in the CDR3. Written as DNA, the CDR3 is TGTGCCGGCGCGGGGGGGCTAGCGGGGAGTAGCACAGATACGCAGTATTTT. Translated, it gives CAGAGGLAGSSTDTQYF.

This chain joins TRBV6-5 and TRBJ2-7; 8 nucleotides align to TRBD2. The V and J ends lost 0 bases and 5 bases, in that order; junction bases with no gene match: 9. CDR3 length: 16 residues. The germline V gene has CDR1 MNHEY and CDR2 SVGAGI. Here the CDR3 reads CASSYSSGTSYNEQYF. The CDR3 DNA reads as TGTGCCAGCAGTTACTCTAGCGGGACCTCCTACAACGAGCAGTACTTC.

The chain links TRBV7-6 to TRBJ2-5, with 9 bases aligning to TRBD2. With V trimmed by 7 bases and J by 1 base, 7 bases remained unmatched. Germline CDR1 is SGHVS and CDR2 is FNYEAQ. The CDR3 is 15 amino acids. In DNA form, the CDR3 reads TGTGCCAGCACCCCGGGCGGGGGGGCCCAAGAGACCCAGTACTTC. The encoded protein is CASTPGGGAQETQYF.

The V and J genes are TRBV18 and TRBJ1-1; D gene unclear. This CDR3 is 11 amino acids long. Germline V gene lookup returns CDR1 KGHSH and CDR2 LQKENI. Trimming pared 3 bases from V and 7 bases from J, leaving 6 bases between. The CDR3 sequence: CASSPGIEAFF. The CDR3 DNA follows: TGTGCCAGCTCACCCGGGATTGAAGCTTTCTTT. The full variable domain, its missing parts supplied by reference TRBV18 and TRBJ1-1, is NAGVMQNPRHLVRRRGQEARLRCSPMKGHSHVYWYRQLPEEGLKFMVYLQKENIIDESGMPKERFSAEFPKEGPSILRIQQVVRGDSAAYFCASSPGIEAFFGQGTRLTVV.